Listed here are 23 T cell receptor beta chains from one sample, sequenced in a study of shared clonotypes between healthy human individuals (dated by TCRdb to 2018 to 2021). CD8 naive samples consisted of CD45RO-negative cells that were positively selected for CCR7, yielding a CD45RA+CCR7+ population without TemRA cells. Libraries were made using the immunoSEQ multiplex PCR assay. Not all clones reach the TCRdb copy of this immuneACCESS table, which keeps in-frame sequences only. Checked studies attribute under half of the gap to unresolved V genes and leave the rest unexplained. For this sample there are about 2 million clones; about 95% appear just once. 0.9% to 1.3% of the sample is in the top ten clones. The sample comprised naive CD8+ T cells sorted from blood. According to the study, the label for this sample's cell subset or site signals: CD45RA+CCR7+. These TCRs come from a man aged 18 to 35 in good health.

This clone has a single count. V gene TRBV2 combines with J gene TRBJ2-3; TRBD1 or TRBD2 may be the D gene (5 bases each). This CDR3 comprises 15 residues. The germline V gene encodes CDR1 SNHLY and CDR2 FYNNEI. With 3 bases removed from V and 2 bases from J, the gap between germline ends came to 12 bases. This CDR3 reads CASSDRGRITDTQYF. The CDR3 DNA is TGTGCCAGCAGTGACCGGGGACGAATCACAGATACGCAGTATTTT.

This chain's CDR3 is CASSLGTGTYGYTF. For the CDR3, the DNA is TGTGCCAGCAGCCTTGGGACAGGGACGTATGGCTACACCTTC. This chain connects TRBV5-4 to TRBJ1-2; 9 nucleotides line up with TRBD1. Germline trimming cut 4 bases from V and 5 bases from J; bases unmatched to any gene: 6. The CDR3 length is 14 residues. Germline assignment: CDR1 SGHNT and CDR2 YYREEE (reference sequence). The whole variable domain, remainder taken from reference TRBV5-4 and TRBJ1-2, is ETGVTQSPTHLIKTRGQQVTLRCSSQSGHNTVSWYQQALGQGPQFIFQYYREEENGRGNFPPRFSGLQFPNYSSELNVNALELDDSALYLCASSLGTGTYGYTFGSGTRLTVV.

The chain is built from TRBV27 and TRBJ2-7; 8 positions match TRBD2. V lost 5 bases and J lost 6; bases outside the gene matches: 9. This CDR3 region has 14 residues. Germline V gene sequence: CDR1 MNHEY, CDR2 SMNVEV (reference sequence). This CDR3 is CASSTSGDPREQYF. Written as DNA, the CDR3 is TGTGCCAGCAGTACTAGCGGAGACCCCCGCGAGCAGTACTTC.

V and J are TRBV5-1 and TRBJ2-7; the match to TRBD1 covers 7 bases. The germline CDR1 and CDR2 sequences are SGHRS and YFSETQ. After removal of 1 base from V and 5 bases from J, the junction contained 3 bases not matched to a gene. CDR3 length: 13 amino acids. CDR3 in DNA: TGCGCCAGCAGCTTGACAGGGGCCGACGAGCAGTACTTC. This translates into CASSLTGADEQYF.

The chain joins TRBV6-5 to TRBJ1-2; 7 positions match TRBD1. CDR3 length: 13 amino acids. CDR1 MNHEY and CDR2 SVGAGI come from the germline V gene. The trim removed 5 bases at V and 1 base at J, leaving 1 base unmatched. CDR3 loop: CASSQGGNYGYTF. The DNA for the CDR3 is TGTGCCAGCAGTCAGGGGGGTAACTATGGCTACACCTTC.

CDR3 sequence reads: CASSPDSSYNEQFF. CDR3 in DNA: TGTGCCAGCAGTCCGGACTCCTCCTACAATGAGCAGTTCTTC. The V gene is TRBV6-6, the J gene TRBJ2-1, with D possibly TRBD2 on 5 matching bases. The V and J ends lost 5 bases and 0 bases respectively, with 8 bases between them. The CDR3 consists of 14 residues. The germline CDR1 and CDR2 sequences are MNHNY and SVGAGI (reference sequence).

The genes are TRBV7-6 and TRBJ2-7; possibly TRBD1 for D (6 bases). This CDR3 spans 15 amino acids. Germline-derived CDR1 and CDR2 are SGHVS and FNYEAQ. The V end lost 0 bases, the J end lost 3 bases, and 12 bases lay between the germline ends. In nucleotides, the CDR3 is TGTGCCAGCAGCTTAGCCCCAGGACAGCTCTACGAGCAGTACTTC. Its translation: CASSLAPGQLYEQYF.

V gene TRBV7-9 combines with J gene TRBJ2-7, with 9 bases aligning to TRBD2. V trimming: 6 bases; J trimming: 5 bases; junction bases outside the gene matches: 11. CDR1 and CDR2 (germline): SEHNR, FQNEAQ (reference sequence). The CDR3 extends over 15 amino acids. CDR3 sequence (DNA): TGTGCCAGCAGTGACATAGCGGGGGTAAGGAACGAGCAGTACTTC. Protein product: CASSDIAGVRNEQYF.

The V and J genes are TRBV18 and TRBJ2-2; tentative D call: TRBD2 (5 bases). The germline gives CDR1 KGHSH, CDR2 LQKENI. CDR3 length: 15 residues. V was trimmed by 3 bases and J by 3 bases, leaving 11 bases between them. The CDR3 nucleotides read TGTGCCAGCTCACCCGAAGAGGGTCACACCGGGGAGCTGTTTTTT. It codes for CASSPEEGHTGELFF.

As for this clone: Different DNA sequences within this sample yield the same CDR3. The rearrangement uses TRBV7-9 and TRBJ2-7, with 8 bases identical to TRBD1. This CDR3 comprises 12 residues. Per the germline V gene, CDR1 is SEHNR and CDR2 is FQNEAQ (reference sequence). J gave up 5 bases and V 5 bases, and 2 bases lay outside the gene matches. The CDR3 DNA sequence: TGTGCCAGCAGCATACAGGGGGACGAGCAGTACTTC. Its protein product is CASSIQGDEQYF. The full variable domain, its missing parts supplied by reference TRBV7-9 and TRBJ2-7, is DTGVSQNPRHKITKRGQNVTFRCDPISEHNRLYWYRQTLGQGPEFLTYFQNEAQLEKSRLLSDRFSAERPKGSFSTLEIQRTEQGDSAMYLCASSIQGDEQYFGPGTRLTVT.

This clone appeared a single time. V usage is TRBV7-9 and J usage is TRBJ2-5; 10 bases are shared with TRBD2. Trimming at V came to 5 bases and at J to 5 bases, leaving 11 bases not matched to a gene. The CDR3 is made up of 16 amino acids. The germline V gene has CDR1 SEHNR and CDR2 FQNEAQ (reference sequence). The CDR3 protein is CASSVAELAGRETQYF. CDR3 DNA: TGTGCCAGCAGCGTGGCCGAACTAGCGGGGCGGGAGACCCAGTACTTC.

To note about this clone: The same CDR3 also results from other DNA sequences found in this sample. The chain combines TRBV27 with TRBJ2-1; 11 positions match TRBD1. The V gene's germline CDR1 is MNHEY and CDR2 SMNVEV (reference sequence). The CDR3 consists of 15 residues. V dropped 4 bases and J dropped 3; count of bases not matched to a gene: 2. CDR3 amino acids: CASSYGTGGYNEQFF. The CDR3 nucleotides read TGTGCCAGCAGTTACGGGACAGGGGGCTACAATGAGCAGTTCTTC.

The count of this clone is one. This chain joins TRBV7-9 and TRBJ2-3; 7 positions match TRBD1. Germline CDR1 is SEHNR and CDR2 is FQNEAQ (reference sequence). Trimming cost V 3 bases and J 2 bases; bases outside gene matches: 8. CDR3 length: 16 amino acids. CDR3 region: CASSLTGWLNTDTQYF. The CDR3 DNA is TGTGCCAGCAGCTTGACAGGGTGGTTGAACACAGATACGCAGTATTTT.

Worth noting for this clone: Different DNA sequences within this sample yield the same CDR3. V usage is TRBV2 and J usage is TRBJ2-5, with D unclear. This CDR3 is built from 12 residues. V was trimmed by 4 bases and J by 2 bases, leaving 5 bases between them. Per germline, CDR1 SNHLY and CDR2 FYNNEI. This chain's CDR3 is CASSGAQETQYF. The DNA for the CDR3 is TGTGCCAGCAGTGGGGCTCAAGAGACCCAGTACTTC.

The rearrangement links TRBV27 to TRBJ1-2; the D gene is possibly TRBD1 (6 bases). CDR3 length: 16 residues. Trimming shortened V by 5 bases and J by 4 bases, and 20 bases separated the two germline ends. CDR1 and CDR2 (germline): MNHEY, SMNVEV (reference sequence). Here the CDR3 DNA reads TGTGCCAGCAGTCCATACACCCTACAGGGCAGCTATGGCTACACCTTC. Encoded protein: CASSPYTLQGSYGYTF.

J is TRBJ2-7 and V is TRBV7-8; 8 bases are a match to TRBD1. The CDR3 sequence is 14 residues long. V lost 5 bases and J lost 5; bases outside the gene matches: 8. CDR1 and CDR2 (germline): SGHVS, FQNEAQ. CDR3 loop: CASSLGQGPHEQYF. The CDR3 DNA sequence: TGTGCCAGCAGCCTCGGACAGGGTCCCCACGAGCAGTACTTC.

In its sample, this clone was seen once. The chain carries TRBV29-1 and TRBJ2-7; D gene unclear. Trimming took 5 bases from V and 1 from J, leaving 12 bases between them. The CDR3 has 13 amino acids. From germline, CDR1 is SQVTM and CDR2 ANQGSEA. CDR3 bases: TGCAGCGTTCAGCAGGAAGCTTCCTACGAGCAGTACTTC. Translated: CSVQQEASYEQYF.

The chain couples TRBV19 to TRBJ2-1; D not resolved. Germline loops: CDR1 LNHDA, CDR2 SQIVND (reference sequence). With 1 base removed from V and 3 bases from J, the gap between germline ends came to 7 bases. This CDR3 is built from 14 residues. CDR3 sequence: CASSIVDGYNEQFF. The DNA for the CDR3 is TGTGCCAGTAGTATAGTGGACGGCTACAATGAGCAGTTCTTC.

The chain combines TRBV7-9 with TRBJ2-7; 7 positions agree with TRBD1. The CDR3 is 14 amino acids. The trim removed 3 bases at V and 8 bases at J, leaving 10 bases unmatched. CDR1 is SEHNR and CDR2 is FQNEAQ in the germline V gene (reference sequence). The CDR3 loop is CASSFRGGAGQQYF. As DNA, the CDR3 is TGTGCCAGCAGCTTTCGAGGGGGCGCCGGCCAGCAGTACTTC.

The V and J genes are TRBV4-1 and TRBJ2-3; TRBD2 agrees at 8 bases. This CDR3 comprises 16 residues. The junction had 10 bases not matched to a gene; V was cut back by 4 bases and J by 4 bases. Germline V gene lookup returns CDR1 MGHRA and CDR2 YSYEKL. This CDR3 is CASSPWAGGDSDTQYF. The CDR3 nucleotides read TGCGCCAGCAGCCCCTGGGCGGGGGGAGACTCAGATACGCAGTATTTT.

The chain has TRBV4-3 and TRBJ2-1; no reliable D call. This CDR3 is 13 amino acids long. The germline CDR1 and CDR2 sequences are LGHNA and YSLEER. The V gene lost 2 bases and the J gene lost 3 bases, with 5 bases spanning the gap. In DNA form, the CDR3 reads TGCGCCAGCAGCCAAAGGGACTACAATGAGCAGTTCTTC. Translated, it gives CASSQRDYNEQFF.

The chain links TRBV5-6 to TRBJ1-5; 7 bases align to TRBD1. V shed 5 bases, J shed 7 bases, and the junction held 12 bases outside the gene matches. The CDR3 is 15 amino acids. Germline assignment: CDR1 SGHDT and CDR2 YYEEEE. Here the CDR3 reads CASSSGGSGGQPQHF. In DNA form, the CDR3 reads TGTGCCAGCAGTAGTGGTGGGTCAGGGGGGCAGCCCCAGCATTTT.

This sequence joins TRBV5-4 and TRBJ2-3; no firm D call. The CDR3 loop spans 13 amino acids. Trimming stripped 2 bases from V and 3 bases from J, with 7 bases between. The germline gives CDR1 SGHNT, CDR2 YYREEE (reference sequence). The DNA of the CDR3 is TGTGCCAGCAGCTTTGAGGTGACAGATACGCAGTATTTT. It yields the protein CASSFEVTDTQYF. The full variable domain, in which reference TRBV5-4 and TRBJ2-3 provide the parts outside the CDR3, is ETGVTQSPTHLIKTRGQQVTLRCSSQSGHNTVSWYQQALGQGPQFIFQYYREEENGRGNFPPRFSGLQFPNYSSELNVNALELDDSALYLCASSFEVTDTQYFGPGTRLTVL.